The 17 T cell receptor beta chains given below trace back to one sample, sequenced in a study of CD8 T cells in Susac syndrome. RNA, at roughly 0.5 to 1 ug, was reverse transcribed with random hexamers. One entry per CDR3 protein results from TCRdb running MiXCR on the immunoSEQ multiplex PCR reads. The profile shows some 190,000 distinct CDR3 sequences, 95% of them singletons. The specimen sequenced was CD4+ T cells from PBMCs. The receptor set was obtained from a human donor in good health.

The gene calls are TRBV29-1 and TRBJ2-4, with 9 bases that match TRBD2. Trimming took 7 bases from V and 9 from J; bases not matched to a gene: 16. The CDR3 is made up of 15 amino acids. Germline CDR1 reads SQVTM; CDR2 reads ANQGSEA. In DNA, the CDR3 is TGCAGCGCTACCCAAGCGGGGGGTAACGGCGGCATTCAGTACTTC. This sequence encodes CSATQAGGNGGIQYF.

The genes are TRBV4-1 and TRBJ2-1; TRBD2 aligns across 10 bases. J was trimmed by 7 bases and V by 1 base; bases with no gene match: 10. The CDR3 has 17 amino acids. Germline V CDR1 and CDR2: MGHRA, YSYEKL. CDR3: CASSQGASSGRWNEQFF. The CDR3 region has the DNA TGCGCCAGCAGCCAAGGGGCAAGTAGCGGGAGGTGGAATGAGCAGTTCTTC.

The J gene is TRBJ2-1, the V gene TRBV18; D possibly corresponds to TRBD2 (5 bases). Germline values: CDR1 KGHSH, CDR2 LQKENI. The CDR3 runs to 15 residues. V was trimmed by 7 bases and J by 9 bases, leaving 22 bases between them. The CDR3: CASFHRQEGRGEQFF. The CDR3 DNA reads TGTGCCAGCTTCCACCGTCAAGAGGGCCGGGGTGAGCAGTTCTTC. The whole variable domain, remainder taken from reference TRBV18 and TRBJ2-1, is NAGVMQNPRHLVRRRGQEARLRCSPMKGHSHVYWYRQLPEEGLKFMVYLQKENIIDESGMPKERFSAEFPKEGPSILRIQQVVRGDSAAYFCASFHRQEGRGEQFFGPGTRLTVL.

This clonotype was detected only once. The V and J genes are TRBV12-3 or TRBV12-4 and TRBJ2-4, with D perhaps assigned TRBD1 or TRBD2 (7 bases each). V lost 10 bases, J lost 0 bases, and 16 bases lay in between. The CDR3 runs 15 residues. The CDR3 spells CATSQGGLAKNIQYF. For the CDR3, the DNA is TGTGCCACCTCCCAGGGGGGGCTAGCCAAAAACATTCAGTACTTC.

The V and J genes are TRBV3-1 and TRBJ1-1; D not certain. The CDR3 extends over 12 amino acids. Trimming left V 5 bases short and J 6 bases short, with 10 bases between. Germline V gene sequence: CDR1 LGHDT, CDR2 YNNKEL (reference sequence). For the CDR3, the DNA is TGTGCCAGCAGCTCCGACTGGGCTGAAGCTTTCTTT. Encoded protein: CASSSDWAEAFF.

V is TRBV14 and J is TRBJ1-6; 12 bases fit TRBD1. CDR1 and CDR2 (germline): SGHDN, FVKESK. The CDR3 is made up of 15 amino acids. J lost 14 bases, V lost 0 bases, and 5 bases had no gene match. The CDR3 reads CASSQDWGQGASLHF. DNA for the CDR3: TGTGCCAGCAGCCAAGATTGGGGACAGGGGGCGTCCCTCCACTTT.

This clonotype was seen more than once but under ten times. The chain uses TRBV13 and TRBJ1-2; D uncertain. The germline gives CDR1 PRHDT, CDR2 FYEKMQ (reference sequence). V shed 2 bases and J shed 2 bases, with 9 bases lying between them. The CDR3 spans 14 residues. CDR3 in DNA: TGTGCCAGCAGCTTACGCGGGCCGAACTATGGCTACACCTTC. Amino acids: CASSLRGPNYGYTF.

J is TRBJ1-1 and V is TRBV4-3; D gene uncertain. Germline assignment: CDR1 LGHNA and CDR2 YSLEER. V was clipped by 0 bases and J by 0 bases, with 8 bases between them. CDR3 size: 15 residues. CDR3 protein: CASSQDRPMNTEAFF. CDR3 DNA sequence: TGCGCCAGCAGCCAAGACAGGCCAATGAACACTGAAGCTTTCTTT.

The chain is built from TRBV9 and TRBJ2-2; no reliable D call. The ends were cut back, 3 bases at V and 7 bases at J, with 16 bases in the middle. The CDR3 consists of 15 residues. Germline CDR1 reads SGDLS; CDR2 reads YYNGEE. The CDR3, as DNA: TGTGCCAGCAGCGCGCCAGCCGGCATCGGCGGGGAGCTGTTTTTT. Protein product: CASSAPAGIGGELFF.

The CDR3 nucleotides read TGTGCCAGCAGAACTGGCTACACCTTC. It yields the protein CASRTGYTF. The rearrangement uses TRBV6-2 or TRBV6-3 and TRBJ1-2; D not resolved. Germline CDR1 reads MNHEY; CDR2 reads SVGEGT. The V end lost 6 bases, the J end lost 7 bases, and 3 bases lay between the germline ends. The CDR3 extends over 9 amino acids.

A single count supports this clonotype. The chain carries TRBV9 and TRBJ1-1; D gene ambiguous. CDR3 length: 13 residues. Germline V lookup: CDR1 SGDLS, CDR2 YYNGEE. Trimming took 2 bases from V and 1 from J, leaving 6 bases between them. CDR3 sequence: CASSVDSNTEAFF. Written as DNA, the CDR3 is TGTGCCAGCAGCGTCGATTCGAACACTGAAGCTTTCTTT.

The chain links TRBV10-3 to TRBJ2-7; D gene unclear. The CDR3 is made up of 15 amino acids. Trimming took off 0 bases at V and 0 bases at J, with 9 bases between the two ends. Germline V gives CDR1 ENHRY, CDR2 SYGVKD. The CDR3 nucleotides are TGTGCCATCAGTGAGTCGTCAGGATCCTCCTACGAGCAGTACTTC. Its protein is CAISESSGSSYEQYF.

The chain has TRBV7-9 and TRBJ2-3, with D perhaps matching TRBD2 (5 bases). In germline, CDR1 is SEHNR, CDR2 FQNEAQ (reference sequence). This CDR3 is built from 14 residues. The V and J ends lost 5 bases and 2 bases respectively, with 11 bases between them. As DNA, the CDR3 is TGTGCCAGCAGCCCCCCTCGGGACACAGATACGCAGTATTTT. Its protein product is CASSPPRDTDTQYF. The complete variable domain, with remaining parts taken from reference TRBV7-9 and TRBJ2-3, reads DTGVSQNPRHKITKRGQNVTFRCDPISEHNRLYWYRQTLGQGPEFLTYFQNEAQLEKSRLLSDRFSAERPKGSFSTLEIQRTEQGDSAMYLCASSPPRDTDTQYFGPGTRLTVL.

The CDR3 loop is CASISTAYNYGYTF. CDR3 in DNA: TGTGCCAGCATTAGTACTGCCTATAACTATGGCTACACCTTC. The chain carries TRBV2 and TRBJ1-2; D not certain. Trimming cost V 7 bases and J 1 base, with 13 bases left between them. This CDR3 spans 14 amino acids. The germline CDR1 and CDR2 sequences are SNHLY and FYNNEI.

CDR3 in DNA: TGCAGCGTCAGGTTGGGGGATACGCAGTATTTT. It codes for CSVRLGDTQYF. This chain joins TRBV29-1 and TRBJ2-3, with no clear D. The germline CDR1 and CDR2 sequences are SQVTM and ANQGSEA. V lost 6 bases, J lost 6 bases, and 10 bases lay in between. This CDR3 has 11 residues.

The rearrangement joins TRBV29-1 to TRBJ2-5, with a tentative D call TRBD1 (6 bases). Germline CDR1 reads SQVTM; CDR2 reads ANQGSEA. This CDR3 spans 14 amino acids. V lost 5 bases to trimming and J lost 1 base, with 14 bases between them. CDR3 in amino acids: CSVRAGAVQETQYF. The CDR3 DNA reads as TGCAGCGTTCGGGCAGGGGCGGTCCAAGAGACCCAGTACTTC.

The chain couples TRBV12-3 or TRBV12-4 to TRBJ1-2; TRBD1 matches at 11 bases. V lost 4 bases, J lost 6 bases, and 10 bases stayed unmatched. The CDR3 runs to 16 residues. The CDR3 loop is CASSSYSGTGGNGYTF. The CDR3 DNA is TGTGCCAGCAGTTCCTACTCCGGGACAGGGGGTAATGGCTACACCTTC.